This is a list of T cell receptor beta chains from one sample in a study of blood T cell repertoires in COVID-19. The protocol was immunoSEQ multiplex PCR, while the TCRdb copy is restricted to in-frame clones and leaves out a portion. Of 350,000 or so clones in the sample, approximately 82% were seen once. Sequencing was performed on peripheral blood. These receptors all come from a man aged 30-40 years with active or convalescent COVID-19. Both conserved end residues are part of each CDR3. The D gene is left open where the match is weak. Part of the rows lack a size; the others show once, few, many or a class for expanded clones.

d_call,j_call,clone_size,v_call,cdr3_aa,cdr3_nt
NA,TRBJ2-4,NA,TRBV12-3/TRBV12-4,CASTLADKNIQYF,TGTGCCAGCACCCTGGCGGACAAAAACATTCAGTACTTC
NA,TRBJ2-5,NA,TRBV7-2,CASSQLESSETQYF,TGTGCCAGCAGCCAGCTGGAGAGTTCAGAGACCCAGTACTTC
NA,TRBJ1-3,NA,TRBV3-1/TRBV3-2,CASSQEGSLSGNTIYF,TGTGCCAGCAGCCAAGAGGGCAGCCTTTCTGGAAACACCATATATTTT
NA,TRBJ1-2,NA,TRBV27,CASSLSREGARGYTF,TGTGCCAGCAGTTTATCGCGCGAGGGTGCGAGAGGCTACACCTTC
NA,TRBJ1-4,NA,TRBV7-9,CASSFAGALEKLFF,TGTGCCAGCAGCTTTGCGGGGGCGCTTGAAAAACTGTTTTTT
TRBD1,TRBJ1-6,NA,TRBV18,CASSDRGYSPLHF,TGTGCCAGCTCAGACAGGGGTTATTCACCCCTCCACTTT
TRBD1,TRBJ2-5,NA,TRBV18,CASSPSGTGGGRETQYF,TGTGCCAGCTCACCGTCCGGGACAGGGGGCGGAAGAGAGACCCAGTACTTC
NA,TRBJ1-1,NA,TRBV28,CASSIFGPTAYLAFF,TGTGCCAGCAGTATTTTTGGACCGACAGCCTATTTAGCTTTCTTT
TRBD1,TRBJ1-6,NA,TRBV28,CASSLPRTGGSPLHF,TGTGCCAGCAGTCTACCCCGGACAGGGGGTTCACCCCTCCACTTT
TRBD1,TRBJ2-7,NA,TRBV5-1,CASSLGDRVYEQYF,TGCGCCAGCAGCTTGGGGGACAGGGTCTACGAGCAGTACTTC
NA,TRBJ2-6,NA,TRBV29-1,CSVAVGSGANVLTF,TGCAGCGTTGCTGTCGGCTCTGGGGCCAACGTCCTGACTTTC
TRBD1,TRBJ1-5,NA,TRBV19,CASLLNPGGSQPQHF,TGTGCCAGCCTTTTAAACCCAGGGGGCAGTCAGCCCCAGCATTTT
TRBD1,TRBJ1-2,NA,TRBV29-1,CSVSTGRNYGYTF,TGCAGCGTGTCGACAGGGAGGAACTATGGCTACACCTTC
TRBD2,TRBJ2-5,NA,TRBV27,CASSLAGDHQETQYF,TGTGCCAGCAGCTTAGCGGGGGACCACCAAGAGACCCAGTACTTC
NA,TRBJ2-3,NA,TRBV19,CASSLRRSGGGDTQYF,TGTGCCAGTAGTTTGCGCCGGAGTGGGGGCGGAGATACGCAGTATTTT
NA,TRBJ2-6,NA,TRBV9,CASSPRGSSSGANVLTF,TGTGCCAGCAGCCCCCGCGGGTCGTCATCTGGGGCCAACGTCCTGACTTTC
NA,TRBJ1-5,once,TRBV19,CASSITGYNQPQHF,TGTGCCAGTAGTATCACGGGATACAATCAGCCCCAGCATTTT
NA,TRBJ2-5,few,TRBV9,CASSPEGAPETQYF,TGTGCCAGCAGCCCGGAGGGTGCCCCCGAGACCCAGTACTTC
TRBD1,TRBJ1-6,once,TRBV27,CASRTGFYSYNSPLHF,TGTGCCAGCAGGACAGGGTTTTACTCCTATAATTCACCCCTCCACTTT
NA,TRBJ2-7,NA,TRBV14,CASSQSYFYQYF,TGTGCCAGCAGCCAATCCTACTTCTATCAGTACTTC
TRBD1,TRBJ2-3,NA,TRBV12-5,CASGRDSHTDTQYF,TGTGCTAGTGGGAGGGACAGCCACACAGATACGCAGTATTTT
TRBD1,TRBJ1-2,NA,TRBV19,CASRDRGWVYGYTF,TGTGCCAGCCGGGACAGGGGGTGGGTCTATGGCTACACCTTC